This is a list of T cell receptor beta chains from one sample in a study of blood T cell repertoires in COVID-19. Produced via immunoSEQ multiplex PCR; TCRdb's table is partial and in-frame only. The profile shows approximately 74,000 clones, 70% to 90% of them singletons. The sample was peripheral blood. The source of these receptors is a man aged 70 or older with acute or convalescent COVID-19. Each CDR3 is given with its conserved first and last residue. D genes are given only for firm matches. A clone size is listed for some rows: how often the clone was seen (once, few, many), or a class if it is expanded.

CDR3 protein,CDR3 DNA,V gene,D gene,clone size,CDR3 length,J gene
CASSLNRVGYTF,TGTGCCAGCAGTTTAAATCGCGTCGGCTACACCTTC,TRBV28,-,few,12,TRBJ1-2
CASILGEFTNEKLFF,TGTGCCAGCATCCTGGGCGAGTTTACTAATGAAAAACTGTTTTTT,TRBV6-5,-,once,15,TRBJ1-4
CASSLRIEQFF,TGTGCCAGCAGCTTGCGGATTGAGCAGTTCTTC,TRBV6-5,-,once,11,TRBJ2-1
CASSYLPGHHSYNSPLHF,TGTGCCAGCAGTTACCTACCGGGACACCACTCCTATAATTCACCCCTCCACTTT,TRBV6-2/TRBV6-3,-,-,18,TRBJ1-6
CASSLEPYFSPLHF,TGTGCCAGCAGCCTCGAGCCGTATTTCTCACCCCTCCACTTT,TRBV6-6,-,-,14,TRBJ1-6
CASSDRGGNTIYF,TGTGCCAGCAGTGACAGGGGAGGAAACACCATATATTTT,TRBV12-3/TRBV12-4,TRBD1,-,13,TRBJ1-3
CASNEAGRSLNIQYF,TGCGCCAGCAACGAAGCAGGCAGGTCGCTAAACATTCAGTACTTC,TRBV23-1,-,-,15,TRBJ2-4
CASSKPSQPQHF,TGTGCCAGCAGTAAACCAAGCCAGCCCCAGCATTTT,TRBV6-5,-,-,12,TRBJ1-5
CASSEYGGSTDTQYF,TGTGCCAGCAGCGAGTACGGGGGAAGCACAGATACGCAGTATTTT,TRBV5-6,-,-,15,TRBJ2-3
CASSSLGGARNTGELFF,TGCGCCAGCAGCTCCCTAGGGGGGGCGCGTAACACCGGGGAGCTGTTTTTT,TRBV5-1,-,-,17,TRBJ2-2
CASSLAGQGAYEQYF,TGTGCCAGCAGCTTAGCGGGACAGGGGGCCTACGAGCAGTACTTC,TRBV7-8,TRBD1,once,15,TRBJ2-7
CASSGDIQETQYF,TGTGCCAGCAGCGGGGACATACAAGAGACCCAGTACTTC,TRBV9,-,-,13,TRBJ2-5
CASRPRGLGDTQYF,TGTGCCAGTAGGCCCAGGGGCCTGGGAGATACGCAGTATTTT,TRBV19,-,-,14,TRBJ2-3
CASRLAGGGEKLFF,TGTGCCAGCAGACTCGCCGGGGGTGGGGAAAAACTGTTTTTT,TRBV27,-,-,14,TRBJ1-4
CASSPETGDNSPLHF,TGTGCCAGCAGCCCCGAGACAGGGGATAATTCACCCCTCCACTTT,TRBV7-9,TRBD1,-,15,TRBJ1-6
CASSFPIGSGRGYTF,TGTGCCAGCAGTTTCCCGATTGGATCAGGGCGAGGCTACACCTTC,TRBV28,-,-,15,TRBJ1-2
CASSSILAGGNTGELFF,TGCGCCAGCAGCTCGATACTAGCGGGGGGGAACACCGGGGAGCTGTTTTTT,TRBV5-1,TRBD2,-,17,TRBJ2-2
CASSEWDRITSGANVLTF,TGCGCCAGCAGTGAATGGGACAGAATTACCTCTGGGGCCAACGTCCTGACTTTC,TRBV10-2,TRBD1,once,18,TRBJ2-6
CASSAATARSGNTIYF,TGTGCCAGTAGCGCTGCAACAGCTCGCTCTGGAAACACCATATATTTT,TRBV19,-,-,16,TRBJ1-3
CASSDESWDSGYEQYF,TGTGCCAGCAGTGACGAGTCCTGGGACAGCGGCTACGAGCAGTACTTC,TRBV6-4,TRBD1,-,16,TRBJ2-7
CASSLGGVTEAFF,TGTGCCAGCAGTTTAGGGGGCGTAACTGAAGCTTTCTTT,TRBV12-3/TRBV12-4,-,-,13,TRBJ1-1
CATSDFGDGYTF,TGTGCCACCAGTGATTTCGGGGATGGCTACACCTTC,TRBV24-1,-,-,12,TRBJ1-2
CASSFWMRAGITDTQYF,TGTGCCAGCAGTTTTTGGATGAGAGCGGGGATCACAGATACGCAGTATTTT,TRBV28,TRBD2,medium-sized,17,TRBJ2-3
CASSPPDTGGDQPQHF,TGTGCCAGCTCACCACCAGATACAGGCGGTGATCAGCCCCAGCATTTT,TRBV18,-,few,16,TRBJ1-5
CASSDPRVSGANVLTF,TGTGCCAGTAGTGATCCTCGGGTCTCTGGGGCCAACGTCCTGACTTTC,TRBV19,-,-,16,TRBJ2-6
CASSPNPQTGELFF,TGCGCCAGCAGCCCCAACCCCCAGACCGGGGAGCTGTTTTTT,TRBV5-1,-,-,14,TRBJ2-2
CASSGQGSSNQPQHF,TGTGCCAGCAGCGGGCAGGGGTCTAGCAATCAGCCCCAGCATTTT,TRBV6-2/TRBV6-3,-,-,15,TRBJ1-5
CASRQTGGGQPQHF,TGTGCCAGCAGACAAACAGGGGGAGGACAGCCCCAGCATTTT,TRBV11-2,TRBD1,-,14,TRBJ1-5
CASSVSLYYEQYF,TGTGCCAGCAGCGTCTCGCTCTACTACGAGCAGTACTTC,TRBV11-2,-,-,13,TRBJ2-7
CASSTGRGDSNQPQHF,TGTGCCAGTAGTACTGGCAGGGGAGATAGCAATCAGCCCCAGCATTTT,TRBV19,-,few,16,TRBJ1-5
CASSGQGPLNTEAFF,TGTGCCAGCAGTGGACAGGGCCCCCTGAACACTGAAGCTTTCTTT,TRBV6-4,TRBD1,-,15,TRBJ1-1
CASSYLGGYEQYF,TGTGCCAGCAGTTACTTAGGGGGTTACGAGCAGTACTTC,TRBV6-5,-,once,13,TRBJ2-7
CASSSQGSDSPLHF,TGTGCCAGCAGCTCACAGGGTAGTGATTCACCCCTCCACTTT,TRBV7-9,-,-,14,TRBJ1-6
CASSLVMWGSDEKLFF,TGTGCCAGCAGCTTAGTGATGTGGGGCTCCGATGAAAAACTGTTTTTT,TRBV7-9,-,-,16,TRBJ1-4
CASSPGLALSYNEQFF,TGTGCCAGCAGCCCCGGGTTGGCCCTCTCCTACAATGAGCAGTTCTTC,TRBV3-1/TRBV3-2,-,-,16,TRBJ2-1
CASSIGRAREPQHF,TGTGCCAGTAGTATAGGGAGGGCCCGGGAACCCCAGCATTTT,TRBV19,-,-,14,TRBJ1-5
CASSQQGGLGGYTF,TGTGCCAGCAGCCAACAGGGGGGCCTGGGGGGCTACACCTTC,TRBV3-1/TRBV3-2,TRBD1,-,14,TRBJ1-2
CASSPQGVRNSPLHF,TGTGCCAGCTCACCACAGGGGGTGCGGAATTCACCCCTCCACTTT,TRBV18,-,-,15,TRBJ1-6
CASKRRGRATEAFF,TGTGCCAGCAAGCGCAGGGGGCGCGCCACTGAAGCTTTCTTT,TRBV6-5,TRBD1,-,14,TRBJ1-1
CASMAGQWNIQYF,TGTGCCAGCATGGCGGGACAGTGGAACATTCAGTACTTC,TRBV28,-,-,13,TRBJ2-4
CATSGASGTSTDTQYF,TGTGCCACCAGTGGGGCTAGCGGAACTAGCACAGATACGCAGTATTTT,TRBV24-1,TRBD2,-,16,TRBJ2-3
CASRAQGANQPQHF,TGTGCCAGCAGGGCACAGGGAGCCAATCAGCCCCAGCATTTT,TRBV28,-,-,14,TRBJ1-5